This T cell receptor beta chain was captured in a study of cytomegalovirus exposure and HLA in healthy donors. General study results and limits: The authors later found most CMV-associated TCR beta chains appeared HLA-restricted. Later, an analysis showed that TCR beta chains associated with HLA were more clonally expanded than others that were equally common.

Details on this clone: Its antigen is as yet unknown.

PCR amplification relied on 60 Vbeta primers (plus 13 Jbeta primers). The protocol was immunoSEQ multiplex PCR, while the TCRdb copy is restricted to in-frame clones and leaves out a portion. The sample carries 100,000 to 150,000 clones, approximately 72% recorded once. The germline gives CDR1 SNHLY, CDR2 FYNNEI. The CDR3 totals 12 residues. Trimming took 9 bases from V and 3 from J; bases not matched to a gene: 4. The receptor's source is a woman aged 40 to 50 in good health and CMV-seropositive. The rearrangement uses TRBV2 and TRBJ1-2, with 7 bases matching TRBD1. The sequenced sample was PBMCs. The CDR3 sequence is CASQTGDYGYTF. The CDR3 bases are TGTGCCAGTCAAACAGGGGACTATGGCTACACCTTC. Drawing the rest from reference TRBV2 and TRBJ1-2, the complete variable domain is EPEVTQTPSHQVTQMGQEVILRCVPISNHLYFYWYRQILGQKVEFLVSFYNNEISEKSEIFDDQFSVERPDGSNFTLKIRSTKLEDSAMYFCASQTGDYGYTFGSGTRLTVV.